A selection of T cell receptor beta chains follows, all from one sample in a study of T cell responses to AZD1222 COVID-19 vaccine. The data were produced by immunoSEQ multiplex PCR, yet TCRdb's version contains in-frame clones alone and is incomplete. Here the sample spans some 140,000 clones, over 90% being singletons. The sample was peripheral blood, taken on day 0 of AZD1222 vaccination. These receptors were taken from an adult in good health. Each CDR3 is given with its conserved first and last residue. D genes are given only for firm matches. Clone size is not always given. Where it is, it says once, few, many or a class for expanded clones.

>TRBV6-5|.|14|.|TRBJ2-7
TGTGCCAGCAGTTTCCGGGAGAGCGCCTACGAGCAGTACTTC
CASSFRESAYEQYF
>TRBV30|TRBD1|15|.|TRBJ1-6
TGTGCCTGGACAACCGGGACAGGGTTTAATTCACCCCTCCACTTT
CAWTTGTGFNSPLHF
>TRBV18|.|15|.|TRBJ2-7
TGTGCCAGCTCATCAACCCAGACCAGTACCTACGAGCAGTACTTC
CASSSTQTSTYEQYF
>TRBV3-1/TRBV3-2|.|13|.|TRBJ2-7
TGTGCCAGCAGCCAAGATATTGACTACGAGCAGTACTTC
CASSQDIDYEQYF
>TRBV6-6|.|13|once|TRBJ2-7
TGTGCCAGCAGTTTTTCTCTATCCTACGAGCAGTACTTC
CASSFSLSYEQYF
>TRBV2|TRBD1|14|.|TRBJ2-7
TGTGCCAGCAGTGTAGAGGACAGGACCTACGAGCAGTACTTC
CASSVEDRTYEQYF
>TRBV7-2|TRBD1|13|.|TRBJ2-5
TGTGCCAGCAGTTCGACAGGGCGAGAGACCCAGTACTTC
CASSSTGRETQYF
>TRBV12-1|.|14|.|TRBJ1-4
TGTGCCAGCAGCTCGGGACAGGGTGGAGAAAAACTGTTTTTT
CASSSGQGGEKLFF
>TRBV19|TRBD1|14|once|TRBJ1-6
TGTGCCAGTACCCGGGACAGGGGAAATTCACCCCTCCACTTT
CASTRDRGNSPLHF
>TRBV5-6|.|14|.|TRBJ1-2
TGTGCCAGCAGTGGCCCGGCTGTTATCTATGGCTACACCTTC
CASSGPAVIYGYTF
>TRBV4-2|.|14|.|TRBJ1-1
TGTGCCAGCAGCCAAGTGAAAGCGAACACTGAAGCTTTCTTT
CASSQVKANTEAFF
>TRBV7-9|.|14|.|TRBJ2-3
TGTGCCAGCAGCTTAGATCTAGATCCAGATACGCAGTATTTT
CASSLDLDPDTQYF
>TRBV2|.|12|.|TRBJ2-7
TGTGCCAGCAGAGAAGGGTTGTACGAGCAGTACTTC
CASREGLYEQYF
>TRBV15|.|14|.|TRBJ2-7
TGTGCCACCAGCAGAGAGATCTCCCGCTACGAGCAGTACTTC
CATSREISRYEQYF
>TRBV25-1|.|13|.|TRBJ1-1
TGTGCCAGCAGTGCCGGCTGGCGGGCTGAAGCTTTCTTT
CASSAGWRAEAFF
>TRBV28|.|14|.|TRBJ1-3
TGTGCCAGCTACCGACTGGGGGCTGGAAACACCATATATTTT
CASYRLGAGNTIYF
>TRBV14|.|16|.|TRBJ2-7
TGTGCCAGCAGCCAAGTCGCGTTTGGGGGGATCTACGAGCAGTACTTC
CASSQVAFGGIYEQYF
>TRBV7-9|TRBD1|15|.|TRBJ2-2
TGTGCCAGCAGCTTAGGACAGGGCGGAGGCGGGGAGCTGTTTTTT
CASSLGQGGGGELFF
>TRBV15|TRBD1|17|once|TRBJ2-2
TGTGCCACCAGCAGAGATATACAGGGGGCAGTCACCGGGGAGCTGTTTTTT
CATSRDIQGAVTGELFF
>TRBV10-3|TRBD1|14|.|TRBJ2-2
TGTGCCATAGCCGGGACAGGGGGCACCGGGGAGCTGTTTTTT
CAIAGTGGTGELFF
>TRBV24-1|.|15|.|TRBJ1-2
TGTGCCACCAGTGATGCCGGCCGCATGGTGGGTGGCTACACCTTC
CATSDAGRMVGGYTF
>TRBV27|TRBD1|13|.|TRBJ1-2
TGTGCCAGCAGTTACCGGGACAGGGACGGCTACACCTTC
CASSYRDRDGYTF
>TRBV16|.|15|once|TRBJ1-2
TGTGCCAGCAGCCCCTCCCATGCGGGGGGCTATGGCTACACCTTC
CASSPSHAGGYGYTF
>TRBV4-2|TRBD2|17|.|TRBJ2-3
TGTGCCAGCAGCCAAGAGGCACTAGCGGGAGCGGGGAATACGCAGTATTTT
CASSQEALAGAGNTQYF
>TRBV19|.|17|.|TRBJ2-7
TGTGCCAGTAGTAAACGTCCCTCGGCAGGCTACCCCTACGAGCAGTACTTC
CASSKRPSAGYPYEQYF
>TRBV2|.|14|.|TRBJ1-2
TGTGCCAGCAGGGAAAGACAGAACCTCTATGGCTACACCTTC
CASRERQNLYGYTF
>TRBV3-1/TRBV3-2|.|14|.|TRBJ1-2
TGTGCCAGCAGCTCCTACGACACTTTCTATGGCTACACCTTC
CASSSYDTFYGYTF
>TRBV4-2|.|15|once|TRBJ1-1
TGTGCCAGCAGCCAACCTCTTGATGGGGCCACTGAAGCTTTCTTT
CASSQPLDGATEAFF
>TRBV19|.|16|.|TRBJ2-6
TGTGCCAGTAGTATAGGGACCGCCAGTGGGGCCAACGTCCTGACTTTC
CASSIGTASGANVLTF
>TRBV9|TRBD2|15|.|TRBJ2-3
TGTGCCAGCAGCGTCATGACTAGCGGGACAGATACGCAGTATTTT
CASSVMTSGTDTQYF
>TRBV4-2|TRBD2|18|once|TRBJ2-3
TGTGCCAGCAGCCAAGACCCACCGGGACTAGCGGTTACAGATACGCAGTATTTT
CASSQDPPGLAVTDTQYF
>TRBV7-2|.|14|.|TRBJ1-5
TGTGCCAGCAGCCCCGCAAGGGTCAATCAGCCCCAGCATTTT
CASSPARVNQPQHF
>TRBV12-3/TRBV12-4|TRBD1|13|.|TRBJ2-1
TGTGCCAGCAGTTCGGACAGGATCAATGAGCAGTTCTTC
CASSSDRINEQFF
>TRBV6-5|.|14|.|TRBJ2-5
TGTGCCAGCAGCTTTTTCAGGCAAGGGGAGACCCAGTACTTC
CASSFFRQGETQYF
>TRBV7-3|.|14|.|TRBJ2-3
TGTGCCAGCAGCAAAGGGTCGAGCACAGATACGCAGTATTTT
CASSKGSSTDTQYF
>TRBV6-5|TRBD2|15|once|TRBJ2-7
TGTGCCAGCCAAAAAGCGGGAGGGGACGAGACCGAGCAGTACTTC
CASQKAGGDETEQYF
>TRBV9|TRBD1|14|.|TRBJ2-1
TGTGCCAGCAGCCCCCCTGGGGCCACAGGGGATAAGTTCTTC
CASSPPGATGDKFF